This is a list of T cell receptor beta chains from one sample in a study of response to subunit inactivated influenza vaccine. MiXCR, applied by TCRdb to the RT-PCR reads, yields one record per CDR3 protein. The repertoire holds about 190,000 distinct CDR3 sequences, with approximately 15% as singletons. Sample: CD8+ T cells sorted from PBMCs, taken more than 4 days after vaccination. All receptors come from a man aged 50-60 years who received an inactivated influenza vaccine. The CDR3 runs from the conserved cysteine through the conserved F or W. D genes are given only for firm matches. Some rows have no size entry. The others give once, few or many, or a class for an expanded clone.

J gene	V gene	D gene	clone size	CDR3 DNA	CDR3 protein
TRBJ2-5	TRBV2	NA	NA	TGTGCCAGCAGTGATGGAGAGACCCAGTACTTC	CASSDGETQYF
TRBJ2-1	TRBV18	TRBD2	NA	TGTGCCAGCTCGAGTCCGTCTAGCGGGATCTATGAGCAGTTCTTC	CASSSPSSGIYEQFF
TRBJ2-3	TRBV27	NA	few	TGTGCCAGCAGTTCAGCCGGGGATAGCACAGATACGCAGTATTTT	CASSSAGDSTDTQYF
TRBJ2-1	TRBV7-8	NA	few	TGTGCCAGCAGCCGGAACCGAAATGAGCAGTTCTTC	CASSRNRNEQFF
TRBJ2-2	TRBV12-3/TRBV12-4	NA	many	TGTGCCAGCAGCCCCAGCGGGGAGCTGTTTTTT	CASSPSGELFF
TRBJ2-1	TRBV4-3	NA	few	TGCGCCAGCAGCCAAGATCCCACAGGGGGGGATGAGCAGTTCTTC	CASSQDPTGGDEQFF
TRBJ2-7	TRBV7-9	TRBD2	NA	TGTGCCAGCAGTGGACGCGGGAGGTCGACATACGAGCAGTACTTC	CASSGRGRSTYEQYF
TRBJ1-5	TRBV7-2	NA	few	TGTGCCAGCAGCTTAGCTGTAGGAGTCTATAGCAATCAGCCCCAGCATTTT	CASSLAVGVYSNQPQHF
TRBJ2-1	TRBV5-4	NA	few	TGTGCCAGCAGCTTGGTTGCCGGGACCTCAGGTGAGCAGTTCTTC	CASSLVAGTSGEQFF
TRBJ1-3	TRBV11-2	NA	NA	TGTGCCAGCAGCCCAAGGATAAACCCAGACAGACTCTCTGGAAACACCATATATTTT	CASSPRINPDRLSGNTIYF
TRBJ1-5	TRBV20-1	NA	many	TGCAGTGCTAGACCCCTGGGGCAGGAGGCCTTGTCAAAGCATTTT	CSARPLGQEALSKHF
TRBJ2-7	TRBV5-6	NA	NA	TGTGCCAGCAGCTGGGGGACTTCCGAGCAGTACTTC	CASSWGTSEQYF
TRBJ2-4	TRBV5-8	TRBD1	many	TGTGCCAGCAGCGAGGGACAGACTATAGCCAAAAACATTCAGTACTTC	CASSEGQTIAKNIQYF
TRBJ2-5	TRBV20-1	NA	many	TGCAGTGCCCATCGATTGGAGGCCCAAGAGACCCAGTACTTC	CSAHRLEAQETQYF
TRBJ1-2	TRBV10-2	TRBD1	NA	TGCGCCAGCAGTGAGTCGGGACAGCCGAGTTTGCGGGGCTACACCTTC	CASSESGQPSLRGYTF
TRBJ2-2	TRBV20-1	TRBD1	few	TGCAGTGCCAAGACAGGGGGCGATAACGGGGAGCTGTTTTTT	CSAKTGGDNGELFF
TRBJ2-7	TRBV20-1	TRBD1	few	TGCAGTGTCCCGGGGACAGGGTTTCACTACGAGCAGTACTTC	CSVPGTGFHYEQYF
TRBJ1-5	TRBV20-1	NA	few	TGCAGTGCTAGAGCTATGACCCAGCCCCAGCATTTT	CSARAMTQPQHF
TRBJ2-2	TRBV29-1	TRBD1	NA	TGCAGCGTTGAAGAGACAGGGGACCGGGAGCTGTTTTTT	CSVEETGDRELFF
TRBJ2-7	TRBV7-3	NA	NA	TGTGCCAGCAGCTTATTTCCAGGCTCCAACGAGCAGTACTTC	CASSLFPGSNEQYF
TRBJ2-7	TRBV21-1	NA	NA	TGTGCCAGCAGCAAAGCGCTGAGGGTCCGGTACGAGCAGTACTTC	CASSKALRVRYEQYF
TRBJ2-7	TRBV9	NA	few	TGTGCCAGCAGTGGTCTTTCCTACGAGCAGTACTTC	CASSGLSYEQYF
TRBJ2-5	TRBV3-1	TRBD2	NA	TGTGCCAGCAGCCCAGGGACTAGCGGGGAAGAGACCCAGTACTTC	CASSPGTSGEETQYF
TRBJ2-7	TRBV27	TRBD1	NA	TGTGCCAGCAGTTTATCACAGGGGGCGGTGAGATACGAGCAGTACTTC	CASSLSQGAVRYEQYF
TRBJ2-1	TRBV7-6	NA	NA	TGTGCCAGCAGCTTAGGGGGCAGATTAGGTGAGCAGTTCTTC	CASSLGGRLGEQFF
TRBJ2-3	TRBV12-3/TRBV12-4	NA	few	TGTGCCAGCAGTAACCGGGACACAGGTCAGGATACGCAGTATTTT	CASSNRDTGQDTQYF
TRBJ1-2	TRBV20-1	NA	few	TGCAGTGCTAGAGGGTCGAATACAGGGTTTAGTGCTAACTATGGCTACACCTTC	CSARGSNTGFSANYGYTF
TRBJ2-7	TRBV6-2/TRBV6-3	NA	few	TGTGCCAGCAGTTACTTGGGGGCCTCCTACGAGCAGTACTTC	CASSYLGASYEQYF
TRBJ1-6	TRBV19	TRBD1	many	TGTGCCAGTAGTATCGGGACAGGGAATTCACCCCTCCACTTT	CASSIGTGNSPLHF
TRBJ1-2	TRBV5-1	NA	NA	TGCGCCAGCAGCTTGTTGACAGGCGAAGCTAACTATGGCTACACCTTC	CASSLLTGEANYGYTF
TRBJ2-3	TRBV9	NA	NA	TGTGCCAGCAGCAAAAGGGGGGGAGATAGCACAGATACGCAGTATTTT	CASSKRGGDSTDTQYF
TRBJ1-5	TRBV15	NA	few	TGTGCCACCAGCTCACGAGGGGAACGGCAGCCCCAGCATTTT	CATSSRGERQPQHF
TRBJ2-2	TRBV7-2	NA	NA	TGTGCCAGCAGCTTGTGGGTGGCTAGCCCTGGGACCGGGGAGCTGTTTTTT	CASSLWVASPGTGELFF
TRBJ2-2	TRBV10-1	NA	NA	TGCGCCAGCAGCCCGGTTTCCTTGACCGGGGAGCTGTTTTTT	CASSPVSLTGELFF
TRBJ2-4	TRBV2	NA	NA	TGTGCCAGCAGTGAGAGTTCGGGAAGGGCCAAAAACATTCAGTACTTC	CASSESSGRAKNIQYF
TRBJ2-1	TRBV10-2	TRBD2	few	TGCGCCAGCAGTGAGCCAAATCGAGCGGGGGGCACCTACAATGAGCAGTTCTTC	CASSEPNRAGGTYNEQFF
TRBJ2-3	TRBV9	NA	few	TGTGCCTCAGCTACCGTGGGATCCACAGATACGCAGTATTTT	CASATVGSTDTQYF
TRBJ2-7	TRBV6-5	TRBD1	few	TGTGCCAGCAGTTGGGACAGGGACAGCGAGCAGTACTTC	CASSWDRDSEQYF
TRBJ1-1	TRBV7-9	NA	NA	TGTGCCAGCAGCTCCGGACAGCCGGGTTCGGGGATCTTT	CASSSGQPGSGIF
TRBJ2-1	TRBV7-9	NA	NA	TGTGCCAGCAGCTGGGGGACTGCCTCCTACAATGAGCAGATCTTC	CASSWGTASYNEQIF
TRBJ2-2	TRBV6-5	NA	few	TGTGCCAGCAGCTACCAGGCAACTAACACCGGGGAGCTGTTTTTT	CASSYQATNTGELFF
TRBJ2-2	TRBV28	NA	NA	TGTGCCAGCAGTCCAAACACCTGGCCTTCGAACACCGGGGAGCTGTTTTTT	CASSPNTWPSNTGELFF
TRBJ1-3	TRBV28	NA	NA	TGTGCCAGCAGTTTGCCCACCTCCGGGTCCTCTGGAAACACCACATATTTT	CASSLPTSGSSGNTTYF
TRBJ2-5	TRBV10-3	TRBD2	NA	TGTGCCATCAGGGATCCAGGACTAGCGGGGCAAGAGACCCAGTACTTC	CAIRDPGLAGQETQYF
TRBJ2-5	TRBV3-1	TRBD2	NA	TGTGCCAGCAGCGAGGGACTAGCGGGATTCCAAGAAACCCAGTACTTC	CASSEGLAGFQETQYF
TRBJ1-1	TRBV7-9	NA	many	TGTGCCAGCAACTTAATGAACACTGAAGCTTTCTTT	CASNLMNTEAFF
TRBJ1-1	TRBV2	NA	NA	TGTGCCAGCAGTCCGATTGTTTGGGGGGGCGCTTTCTTT	CASSPIVWGGAFF